The clone carrying this T cell receptor (beta chain) was recorded a few times. The data derive from a study of shared clonotypes between healthy human individuals. In replicate PCRs of sorted subsets, about 190 ng DNA, about 30,000 T cell genomes, was used. Assay: immunoSEQ multiplex PCR; the TCRdb copy retains only in-frame clones and omits some. The table lists hundreds of thousands of clones, roughly nine tenths of them singletons. The CDR3 is 12 residues long. V lost 6 bases, J lost 9 bases, and 12 bases lay in between. CDR1 and CDR2 from the germline V gene are MNHEY and SMNVEV (reference sequence). CD45RO-negative CD8 cells positively selected for CCR7 made up the naive population, which excluded terminally differentiated effector memory CD45RA+ cells.

The chain joins TRBV27 to TRBJ2-1; no definite D call. Material for sequencing was naive CD8+ T cells sorted from blood. The clonotype was recovered from a young man in good health. CDR3 DNA sequence: TGTGCCAGCAGCCTTGCAGGTACTGAGCAGTTCTTC. The encoded protein is CASSLAGTEQFF.